The 17 T cell receptor beta chains in this list originate from one sample, sequenced in a study of identical twins. Using its own MiXCR run on the 5' RACE reads, TCRdb lists one record per CDR3 protein. The profile covers a few hundred thousand distinct CDR3 sequences, with under 9.5% appearing a single time and over 2% taken by the ten largest. Another study also made use of these data, one on yellow fever vaccine responses in identical twins.

Sequenced material: memory (CD45RO+) T cells sorted from blood. Receptor source: a woman aged 18-29 years in good health.

The rearrangement uses TRBV20-1 and TRBJ1-2; 9 bases are a match to TRBD1. CDR3 length equals 14 residues. Trimming cost V 5 bases and J 5 bases; bases outside gene matches: 9. CDR1 and CDR2 (germline): DFQATT, SNEGSKA (reference sequence). The CDR3 coding sequence is TGCAGTGCTTGGGGACAGGGACCGGGGTATGGCTACACCTTC. This gives the protein CSAWGQGPGYGYTF.

J is TRBJ2-2 and V is TRBV11-2; 8 bases are a match to TRBD1. The CDR3 is made up of 14 amino acids. Germline V lookup: CDR1 SGHAT, CDR2 FQNNGV. Unmatched junction bases numbered 8, after V lost 10 bases and J lost 4 bases. The CDR3 sequence: CATRITGGTGELFF. The CDR3 bases are TGTGCCACCCGAATCACAGGGGGCACCGGGGAGCTGTTTTTT.

The V call is TRBV6-1, the J call TRBJ2-7; 8 bases line up with TRBD1. The CDR3 extends over 16 amino acids. Per the germline V gene, CDR1 is MNHNS and CDR2 is SASEGT. V lost 3 bases, J lost 5 bases, and 12 bases stayed unmatched. CDR3 DNA: TGTGCCAGCAGTGATATTAGGACAGGGCTATTCAACGAGCAGTACTTC. This codes for CASSDIRTGLFNEQYF.

This chain links TRBV9 with TRBJ2-3; weak D call: TRBD2 (6 bases). Germline loops: CDR1 SGDLS, CDR2 YYNGEE. This CDR3 comprises 15 residues. The germline V and J ends were trimmed by 0 bases and 5 bases, with 13 bases remaining between them. In nucleotides, the CDR3 is TGTGCCAGCAGCGTAGCTTCTAGCGCGAGAGATACGCAGTATTTT. It encodes CASSVASSARDTQYF.

About this clonotype itself: In this CDR3 the conserved last residue, phenylalanine or tryptophan, is missing, so a read error is likely. This chain connects TRBV12-3 or TRBV12-4 to TRBJ2-7, with 8 nucleotides matching TRBD1. CDR3 length equals 13 residues. Losses at the gene ends were 6 bases for V and 3 bases for J; bases not matched to a gene: 4. The DNA for the CDR3 is TGTGCCAGCAGCCGAGGGACAGGCTACGAGCAGTACATC. It codes for CASSRGTGYEQYI.

This clonotype showed up just a few times. The chain is built from TRBV5-1 and TRBJ2-7; a possible D gene is TRBD1 (6 bases). V lost 0 bases, J lost 2 bases, and 18 bases lay in between. The CDR3 length is 17 residues. Germline CDR1 reads SGHRS; CDR2 reads YFSETQ. The chain's CDR3 is CASSLGIGAGAPYEQYF. As DNA, the CDR3 is TGCGCCAGCAGCTTGGGGATAGGGGCAGGGGCCCCCTACGAGCAGTACTTC.

This clonotype was counted only a few times. The chain employs TRBV15 and TRBJ1-2, with no clear D. This CDR3 is 15 amino acids long. V lost 0 bases to trimming and J lost 3 bases, with 11 bases between them. Germline CDR1 LNHNV, CDR2 YYDKDF (reference sequence). The CDR3 reads CATSRDRGRDYGYTF. CDR3 DNA sequence: TGTGCCACCAGCAGAGATCGAGGGAGGGACTATGGCTACACCTTC.

V gene TRBV4-1 combines with J gene TRBJ2-5; TRBD1 or TRBD2 may be the D gene (5 bases each). With 4 bases removed from V and 3 bases from J, the gap between germline ends came to 18 bases. The CDR3 runs 16 residues. Germline V CDR1 and CDR2: MGHRA, YSYEKL. The DNA of the CDR3 is TGCGCCAGCAGCCGAGCTACTGGGACGCTTGAAGAGACCCAGTACTTC. It is translated as CASSRATGTLEETQYF.

This clonotype has just a few counts. This chain uses TRBV4-1 with TRBJ2-1; the match to TRBD2 covers 12 bases. V trimming: 5 bases; J trimming: 7 bases; junction bases outside the gene matches: 9. This CDR3 spans 16 amino acids. Per germline, CDR1 MGHRA and CDR2 YSYEKL. The CDR3 coding sequence is TGCGCCAGCAGCTTAGGGGCTAGCGGGGGGGGAAATGAGCAGTTCTTC. This encodes CASSLGASGGGNEQFF.

The chain joins TRBV19 to TRBJ2-7; 14 positions agree with TRBD2. Germline V gene lookup returns CDR1 LNHDA and CDR2 SQIVND (reference sequence). V shed 8 bases, J shed 4 bases, and the junction held 1 base outside the gene matches. The CDR3 contains 13 residues. The CDR3 DNA sequence: TGTGCCAGTGGGACTAGCGGGGGTTACGAGCAGTACTTC. Translation: CASGTSGGYEQYF.

The rearrangement links TRBV6-1 to TRBJ2-2; 11 bases are shared with TRBD2. The CDR3 loop spans 16 amino acids. Germline V lookup: CDR1 MNHNS, CDR2 SASEGT. V gave up 7 bases and J gave up 7 bases; unmatched junction bases: 11. CDR3 region: CASNDRLAGGIGELFF. The CDR3 DNA sequence: TGTGCCAGCAACGACCGGCTAGCGGGAGGAATCGGGGAGCTGTTTTTT.

This clonotype showed up just a few times. The chain joins TRBV20-1 to TRBJ2-1; no clear D gene. Germline V CDR1 and CDR2: DFQATT, SNEGSKA (reference sequence). The CDR3 runs to 12 residues. Between the trimmed V and J ends, which lost 3 bases and 6 bases, there was a span of 9 bases. CDR3 in amino acids: CSASGNPNEQFF. The CDR3 bases are TGCAGTGCTAGCGGAAATCCCAATGAGCAGTTCTTC.

The V gene is TRBV11-2, the J gene TRBJ2-1, with unresolved D. Trimming stripped 5 bases from V and 7 bases from J, with 12 bases between. This CDR3 has 13 residues. CDR1 is SGHAT and CDR2 is FQNNGV in the germline V gene. The DNA for the CDR3 is TGTGCCAGCAGCCTAAGCCTCCCGAATGAGCAGTTCTTC. Residues: CASSLSLPNEQFF.

This clonotype was counted between two and nine times. V and J are TRBV21-1 and TRBJ2-5; the table's D call, TRBD2, has no DNA check behind it. TRBV21-1 is termed a pseudogene. The CDR3 is 21 amino acids. The CDR3 sequence: CASSLPDDKFTTARNLEAQYF. In DNA form, the CDR3 reads TGTGCCAGCAGCCTCCCCGACGATAAATTCACAACGGCCCGGAACTTAGAGGCCCAGTACTTC.

The gene calls are TRBV6-1 and TRBJ2-2; TRBD2 agrees at 13 bases. CDR1 is MNHNS and CDR2 is SASEGT in the germline V gene. The CDR3 is 17 residues long. V was pared by 6 bases and J by 7 bases, with 11 bases of the junction left unmatched. Here the CDR3 reads CASRGLAGTTAVGELFF. The DNA for the CDR3 is TGTGCCAGCAGGGGACTAGCGGGGACAACGGCAGTCGGGGAGCTGTTTTTT.

There are many counts of this clonotype. This chain uses TRBV7-8 with TRBJ2-1, with 10 nucleotides matching TRBD2. Germline CDR1 reads SGHVS; CDR2 reads FQNEAQ. This CDR3 is 15 amino acids long. With 10 bases clipped from V and 4 bases from J, the junction kept 10 bases outside the gene matches. In nucleotides, the CDR3 is TGTGCCATCCGCCTTAGCGGGAGGCCGTACAATGAGCAGTTCTTC. Translation gives CAIRLSGRPYNEQFF.

This clonotype was detected a few times. The J gene is TRBJ2-7, the V gene TRBV2; TRBD1 aligns across 7 bases. Trimming cost V 7 bases and J 7 bases; bases outside gene matches: 13. The CDR3 extends over 14 amino acids. Germline loops: CDR1 SNHLY, CDR2 FYNNEI. The DNA for the CDR3 is TGTGCCAGCACCCGGGGACAGTCTGCTGGTGAGCAGTACTTC. This translates into CASTRGQSAGEQYF. Drawing the rest from reference TRBV2 and TRBJ2-7, the complete variable domain is EPEVTQTPSHQVTQMGQEVILRCVPISNHLYFYWYRQILGQKVEFLVSFYNNEISEKSEIFDDQFSVERPDGSNFTLKIRSTKLEDSAMYFCASTRGQSAGEQYFGPGTRLTVT.